This T cell receptor beta chain was captured in a study of OX40 agonist ivuxolimab in advanced cancers. Regarding this clone: An end of the junction differs from the germline gene, which may be a read error. Other nucleotide sequences in the sample specify the same CDR3.

This CDR3 region has 11 residues. Germline CDR1 is SEHNR and CDR2 is FQNEAQ (reference sequence). Measured with immunoSEQ multiplex PCR; TCRdb has only the in-frame clones, and not every one. The sample yields roughly 150,000 clones, approximately 94% seen once. The chain joins TRBV7-9 to TRBJ1-2; no definite D call. Material: CD4+ or CD8+ T cells sorted from blood, obtained in a trial of the OX40 agonist ivuxolimab. This clonotype was sampled from an adult with an advanced solid tumor such as melanoma, head and neck, liver or kidney cancer. CDR3 sequence: CASSANGGYTF. The CDR3 bases are TGTGCTAGCAGCGCCAACGGGGGCTACACCTTC.